Reported below is one TCR beta chain. What it recognizes is unknown. V shed 5 bases and J 0 bases; nucleotides not matched to a gene: 6. Germline values: CDR1 LNHDA, CDR2 SQIVND (reference sequence). The CDR3 is made up of 16 amino acids. The time point: peripheral blood 6 weeks after treatment start. Repertoires were generated with immunoSEQ multiplex PCR, while TCRdb's copy carries only in-frame clones and drops some. This table has 45,000 to 60,000 clones, about 88% appearing once. These data originate in a study of PD-L1 blockade in urothelial cancer. About the research overall: A median of approximately 140,000 T cells was found in the blood samples.

The study, taken as a whole, reports: Those with durable benefit had larger increases in tumor-associated blood clones at 3 weeks.

The source material was PBMCs, sampled around atezolizumab (anti-PD-L1) treatment. The rearrangement links TRBV19 to TRBJ2-2, with 7 bases aligning to TRBD2. The sequence derives from a man aged 60-69 years with urothelial cancer. The chain's CDR3 is CASSFERGSNTGELFF. The CDR3 region has the DNA TGTGCCAGTAGTTTCGAGCGGGGTTCGAACACCGGGGAGCTGTTTTTT.